This T cell receptor (beta chain) was retrieved from a study of memory CD4+ T cells and cytomegalovirus serostatus. Generated by immunoSEQ multiplex PCR, the TCRdb table keeps only in-frame clones and is missing some. The sample consists of approximately 30,000 clones, roughly 80% of them appearing once. This clone has only one observation. The sort gate was single viable CD3+CD4+CD8-CD45RO+ cells for memory CD4+ T cells. The CDR3 runs to 18 residues. Germline CDR1 reads LGHNA; CDR2 reads YNFKEQ. V dropped 3 bases and J dropped 0; count of bases not matched to a gene: 11. The receptor was derived from an adult in good health and CMV-seronegative. Some clones in this sample may be carry-over from other donors' samples. J is TRBJ2-1 and V is TRBV4-2; TRBD1 matches 7 bases. The sequencing input was memory CD4+ T cells from blood. Here the CDR3 reads CASSHIQGQRSSYNEQFF. The CDR3 nucleotides read TGTGCCAGCAGCCATATACAGGGGCAAAGGAGCTCCTACAATGAGCAGTTCTTC.